Following are 3 T cell receptor beta chains from one sample sequenced in a study of CD8+CD57+ T cells in acquired aplastic anemia. It was genomic DNA that served as the template for profiling TCR beta VDJ and CDR3. TCRdb ran MiXCR on the reads and lists one entry per CDR3 protein. This table holds about 270,000 distinct CDR3 sequences, 45% to 70% found once. The sample taken for sequencing was sorted CD4+, CD8+, or CD8+CD57+ T cells (not recorded which) from PBMCs. Source of these receptors: a human donor with severe aplastic anemia or a healthy control (not recorded which).

This chain uses TRBV19 with TRBJ1-5; 8 nucleotides line up with TRBD1. The ends lost 3 bases at V and 7 bases at J; junction bases unmatched: 5. CDR1 LNHDA and CDR2 SQIVND come from the germline V gene (reference sequence). This CDR3 has 14 residues. The CDR3, as DNA: TGTGCCAGTAGTATGGACAGGGTTCCCCAGCCCCAGCATTTT. Translated: CASSMDRVPQPQHF.

This clonotype came up a few times. The genes are TRBV5-5 and TRBJ1-6; 9 bases fit TRBD1. There are 19 residues in the CDR3. CDR1 and CDR2 from the germline V gene are SGHKS and YYEKEE (reference sequence). V was clipped by 0 bases and J by 5 bases; unmatched bases: 12. CDR3 sequence (DNA): TGTGCCAGCAGCTTGGGGACAGGGGCTCGCTCAGGGGATAATTCACCCCTCCACTTT. Its protein product is CASSLGTGARSGDNSPLHF.

The chain uses TRBV5-1 and TRBJ1-6, with 12 bases fitting TRBD1. The germline CDR1 and CDR2 sequences are SGHRS and YFSETQ. J was trimmed by 9 bases and V by 2 bases; bases with no gene match: 3. CDR3 length equals 15 residues. The chain's CDR3 is CASSFRDRGLSPLHF. CDR3 DNA: TGCGCCAGCAGCTTCCGGGACAGGGGGCTTTCACCCCTCCACTTT.